The present entry profiles one T cell receptor beta chain with its context. These data are taken from a study of T cells expressing NK-cell markers. This CDR3 region has 11 residues. Per the germline V gene, CDR1 is SQVTM and CDR2 is ANQGSEA. The TCR beta cDNA came from 5'RACE template switching with UMIs. From the 5' RACE reads, TCRdb lists one entry per CDR3 protein and no DNA. The sample has more than 90,000 distinct CDR3 sequences; the top ten hold around 18%. The V call is TRBV29-1, the J call TRBJ1-1; with no DNA, the TCRdb D assignment of TRBD1 cannot be verified. Source material: blood T cells: a sorted CD56 or NKG2C T cell subset, CD4+ or CD8+ T cells, or bulk PBMC T cells (not recorded which). The clonotype comes from a woman aged 18-69 years in good health. The CDR3 spells CSVIQGAEAFF.